Below, one T cell receptor (beta chain) is given with its context. Its antigen remains unknown. Produced via immunoSEQ multiplex PCR; TCRdb's table is partial and in-frame only. The top ten hold 4% of the sample, which has more than 50,000 clones, around 85% seen once. This record belongs to a study of OX40 agonist ivuxolimab in advanced cancers. Study overall: Patients were treated with intravenous ivuxolimab, dosed at 0.01 to 10 mg/kg and infused every 2 weeks.

Study-wide results and limits: There was clonal expansion of CD4+ and CD8+ blood T cells by week 6 at 0.1 to 3.0 mg/kg. Expansion of clones was among the lowest in partial responders at 0.1-3.0 mg/kg.

The CDR3 contains 11 residues. Looked up from germline, CDR1 is DFQATT and CDR2 is SNEGSKA (reference sequence). V was clipped by 5 bases and J by 9 bases, with 13 bases between them. The chain is built from TRBV20-1 and TRBJ2-5; D gene uncertain. The clonotype originates from an adult with an advanced solid tumor such as melanoma, head and neck, liver or kidney cancer. The sample was CD4+ or CD8+ T cells sorted from blood, taken in a trial of the OX40 agonist ivuxolimab. Here the CDR3 reads CSAGRTTAQYF. For the CDR3, the DNA is TGCAGTGCTGGACGGACCACGGCCCAGTACTTC.